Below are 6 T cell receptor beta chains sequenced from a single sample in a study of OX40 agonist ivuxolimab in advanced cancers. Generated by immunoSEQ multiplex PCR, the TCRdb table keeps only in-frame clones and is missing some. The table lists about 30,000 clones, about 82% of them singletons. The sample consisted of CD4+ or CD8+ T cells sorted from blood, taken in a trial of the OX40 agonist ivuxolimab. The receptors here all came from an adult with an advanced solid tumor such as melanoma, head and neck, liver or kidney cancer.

CDR3 in DNA: TGTGCCAGCAGCGTCGACAGGGCGGGGCAGTTCTTC. This sequence encodes CASSVDRAGQFF. J is TRBJ2-1 and V is TRBV13; 7 nucleotides align to TRBD1. This CDR3 spans 12 amino acids. Germline lookup yields CDR1 PRHDT and CDR2 FYEKMQ (reference sequence). V lost 5 bases, J lost 12 bases, and 7 bases stayed unmatched.

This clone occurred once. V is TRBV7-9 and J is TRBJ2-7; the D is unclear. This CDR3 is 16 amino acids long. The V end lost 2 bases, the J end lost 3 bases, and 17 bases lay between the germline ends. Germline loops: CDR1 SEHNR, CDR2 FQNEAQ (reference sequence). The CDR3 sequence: CASSLPPGVSDYEQYF. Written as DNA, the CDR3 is TGTGCCAGCAGCTTACCGCCTGGGGTTTCCGACTACGAGCAGTACTTC.

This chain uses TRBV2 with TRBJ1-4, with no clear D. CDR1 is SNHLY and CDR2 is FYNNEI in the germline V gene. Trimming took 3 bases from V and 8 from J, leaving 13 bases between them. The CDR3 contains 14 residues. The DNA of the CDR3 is TGTGCCAGCAGTGACGTGGAGGTTGGCGAAAAACTGTTTTTT. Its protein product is CASSDVEVGEKLFF.

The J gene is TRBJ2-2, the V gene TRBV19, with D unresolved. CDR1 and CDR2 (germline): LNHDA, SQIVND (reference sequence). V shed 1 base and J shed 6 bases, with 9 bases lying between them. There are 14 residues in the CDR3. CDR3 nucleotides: TGTGCCAGTAGTATAGGGTTTGGGGCCGGGGAGCTGTTTTTT. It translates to CASSIGFGAGELFF.

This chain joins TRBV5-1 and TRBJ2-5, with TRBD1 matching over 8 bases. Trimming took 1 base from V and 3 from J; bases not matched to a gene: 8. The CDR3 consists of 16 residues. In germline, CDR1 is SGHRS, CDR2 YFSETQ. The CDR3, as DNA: TGCGCCAGCAGCTTGTTAGGACAGGGACCCAAAGAGACCCAGTACTTC. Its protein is CASSLLGQGPKETQYF. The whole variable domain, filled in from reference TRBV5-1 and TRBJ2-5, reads KAGVTQTPRYLIKTRGQQVTLSCSPISGHRSVSWYQQTPGQGLQFLFEYFSETQRNKGNFPGRFSGRQFSNSRSEMNVSTLELGDSALYLCASSLLGQGPKETQYFGPGTRLLVL.

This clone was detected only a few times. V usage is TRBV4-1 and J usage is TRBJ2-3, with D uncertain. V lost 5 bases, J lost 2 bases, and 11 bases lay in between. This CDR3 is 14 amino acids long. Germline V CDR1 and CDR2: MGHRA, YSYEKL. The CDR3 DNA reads TGCGCCAGCAGCGTGATTATTGCCACAGATACGCAGTATTTT. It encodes CASSVIIATDTQYF.